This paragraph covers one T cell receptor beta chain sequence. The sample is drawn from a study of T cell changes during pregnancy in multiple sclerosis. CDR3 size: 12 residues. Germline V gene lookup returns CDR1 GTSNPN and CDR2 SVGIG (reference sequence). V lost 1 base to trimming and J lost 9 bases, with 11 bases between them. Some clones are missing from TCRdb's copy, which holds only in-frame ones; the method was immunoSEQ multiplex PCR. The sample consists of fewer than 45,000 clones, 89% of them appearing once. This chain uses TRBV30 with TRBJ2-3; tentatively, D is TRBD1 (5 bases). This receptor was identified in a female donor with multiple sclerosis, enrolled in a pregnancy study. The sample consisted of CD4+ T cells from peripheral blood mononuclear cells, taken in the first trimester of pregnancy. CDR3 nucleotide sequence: TGTGCCTGGAGTGGTGGGGCAGGCACGCAGTATTTT. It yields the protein CAWSGGAGTQYF.